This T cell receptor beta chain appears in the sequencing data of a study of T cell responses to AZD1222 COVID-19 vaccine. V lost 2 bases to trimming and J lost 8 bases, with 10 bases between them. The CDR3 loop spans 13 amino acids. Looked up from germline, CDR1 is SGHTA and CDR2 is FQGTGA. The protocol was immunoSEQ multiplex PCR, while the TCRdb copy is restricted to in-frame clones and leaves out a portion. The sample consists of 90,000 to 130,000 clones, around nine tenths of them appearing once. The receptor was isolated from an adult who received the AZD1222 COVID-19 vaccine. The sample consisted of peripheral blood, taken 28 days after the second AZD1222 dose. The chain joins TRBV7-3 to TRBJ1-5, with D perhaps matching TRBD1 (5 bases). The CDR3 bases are TGTGCCAGCAGCTTATTTGGGGGGGAGCCCCAGCATTTT. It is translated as CASSLFGGEPQHF.